This section outlines one T cell receptor (beta chain) sequence together with its context. Its target is unknown. The method was immunoSEQ multiplex PCR; TCRdb's version includes in-frame clones alone and lacks a portion of them. The table has tens of thousands of clones, around 87% seen once; the top ten hold roughly 0.89%. Germline V lookup: CDR1 LNHDA, CDR2 SQIVND (reference sequence). The CDR3 is 12 residues long. Trimming removed 5 bases at V and 4 bases at J, with 9 bases between. The source of the sample is a study of T cells in narcolepsy. Points from the study as a whole: Autoreactive clonotypes reportedly recurred in blood of same and different patients, not controls.

The sample taken for sequencing was CD45RA- memory CD4+ T cells from PBMCs. The chain employs TRBV19 and TRBJ2-7, with D perhaps being TRBD1 or TRBD2 (5 bases each). The sequence came from a human donor with narcolepsy. The CDR3 coding sequence is TGTGCCAGTAGTGTTGGGGGTTACGAGCAGTACTTC. This codes for CASSVGGYEQYF.